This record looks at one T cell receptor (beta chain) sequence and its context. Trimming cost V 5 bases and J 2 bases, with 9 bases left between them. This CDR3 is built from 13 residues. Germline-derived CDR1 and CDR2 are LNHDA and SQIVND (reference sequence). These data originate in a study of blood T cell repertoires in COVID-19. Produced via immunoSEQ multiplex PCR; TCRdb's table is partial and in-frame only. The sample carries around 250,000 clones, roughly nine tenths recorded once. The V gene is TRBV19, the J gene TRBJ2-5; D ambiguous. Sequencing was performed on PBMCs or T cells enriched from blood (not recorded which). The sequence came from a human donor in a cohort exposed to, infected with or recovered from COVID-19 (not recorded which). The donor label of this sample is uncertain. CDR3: CASSLTYQETQYF. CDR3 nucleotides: TGTGCCAGTAGTCTGACATATCAAGAGACCCAGTACTTC.